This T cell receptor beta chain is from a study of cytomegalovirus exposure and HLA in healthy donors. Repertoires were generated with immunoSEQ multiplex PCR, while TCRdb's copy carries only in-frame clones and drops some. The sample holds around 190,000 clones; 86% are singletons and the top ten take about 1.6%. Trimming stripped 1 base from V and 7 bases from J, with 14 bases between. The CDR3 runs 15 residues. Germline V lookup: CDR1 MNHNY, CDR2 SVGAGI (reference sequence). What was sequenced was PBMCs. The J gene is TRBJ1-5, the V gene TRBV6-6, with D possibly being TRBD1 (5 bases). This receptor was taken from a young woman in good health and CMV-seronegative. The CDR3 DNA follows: TGTGCCAGCAGTTACTTCGGACAATCACGGCAGCCCCAGCATTTT. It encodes CASSYFGQSRQPQHF.